A single sample gave rise to the 20 T cell receptor beta chains below, sequenced in a study of cytomegalovirus exposure and HLA in healthy donors (dated by TCRdb to the late 2010s). Library preparation used the immunoSEQ multiplex PCR assay. The multiplex PCR relied on a mix of 60 forward primers for TCR Vbeta segments and 13 reverse primers for TCR Jbeta segments. What TCRdb holds here is the immuneACCESS table cut down to in-frame rearrangements. Part of the clones is not present; checked against another copy, under half of the missing clones reflect an unresolved V gene, and the others are unexplained. The table for this sample lists 150,000 to 170,000 clones; around three quarters of them were counted only once. The ten largest clones capture roughly 4% of the sample. Sequencing used PBMCs. The source is a woman between 40 and 50 years old in good health and CMV-seronegative.

V is TRBV5-6 and J is TRBJ1-1; D gene uncertain. The CDR3 length is 13 residues. The germline V gene encodes CDR1 SGHDT and CDR2 YYEEEE. Trimming pared 0 bases from V and 3 bases from J, leaving 6 bases between. CDR3 coding DNA: TGTGCCAGCAGCTTGGGCGGGGACACTGAAGCTTTCTTT. Protein: CASSLGGDTEAFF.

The chain has TRBV19 and TRBJ1-6; TRBD1 is a possible D gene (5 bases). The CDR3 length is 14 residues. Per germline, CDR1 LNHDA and CDR2 SQIVND (reference sequence). V dropped 3 bases and J dropped 8 bases, with 11 bases sitting between them. The CDR3 sequence: CASSIVTGDSPLHF. CDR3 coding DNA: TGTGCCAGTAGTATTGTGACGGGGGATTCACCCCTCCACTTT. Based on the CDR3 plus reference TRBV19 and TRBJ1-6, the full variable domain is DGGITQSPKYLFRKEGQNVTLSCEQNLNHDAMYWYRQDPGQGLRLIYYSQIVNDFQKGDIAEGYSVSREKKESFPLTVTSAQKNPTAFYLCASSIVTGDSPLHFGNGTRLTVT.

The V and J genes are TRBV30 and TRBJ1-5, with D hard to call. Trimming cost V 2 bases and J 5 bases, with 13 bases left between them. The CDR3 contains 14 residues. Germline CDR1 reads GTSNPN; CDR2 reads SVGIG (reference sequence). CDR3 sequence reads: CAWSPLNTDQPQHF. The CDR3 region has the DNA TGTGCCTGGAGTCCCCTCAACACAGATCAGCCCCAGCATTTT.

Many counts were recorded for this clone. This rearrangement joins TRBV28 to TRBJ2-1; 10 positions agree with TRBD1. Germline V gene sequence: CDR1 MDHEN, CDR2 SYDVKM. This CDR3 region has 15 residues. Germline trimming cut 6 bases from V and 5 bases from J; bases unmatched to any gene: 7. As DNA, the CDR3 is TGTGCCAGCAGCCCCGGACAGGGGGACCACAATGAGCAGTTCTTC. Protein: CASSPGQGDHNEQFF.

With regard to this clone: This same CDR3 is encoded by further DNA sequences in the sample. The rearrangement joins TRBV27 to TRBJ2-7, with D possibly TRBD2 on 6 matching bases. Germline lookup yields CDR1 MNHEY and CDR2 SMNVEV (reference sequence). The CDR3 consists of 11 residues. Trimming took 5 bases from V and 4 from J, leaving 6 bases between them. The DNA of the CDR3 is TGTGCCAGCAGTGGGGGGTACGAGCAGTACTTC. This codes for CASSGGYEQYF.

The table lists this clone with a count of one. The V gene is TRBV5-1, the J gene TRBJ2-1, with D hard to call. V was pared by 1 base and J by 8 bases, with 7 bases between. Germline values: CDR1 SGHRS, CDR2 YFSETQ. The CDR3 loop spans 12 amino acids. The CDR3 region has the DNA TGCGCCAGCAGCTTGACTGAGGATGAGCAGTTCTTC. Its translation is CASSLTEDEQFF.

The rearrangement joins TRBV27 to TRBJ2-7, with 7 positions matching TRBD1. CDR3 length: 14 amino acids. V shed 5 bases, J shed 3 bases, and the junction held 7 bases outside the gene matches. Germline assignment: CDR1 MNHEY and CDR2 SMNVEV (reference sequence). The CDR3 nucleotides are TGTGCCAGCAGTGACCCCGGGACAGTCTACGAGCAGTACTTC. This codes for CASSDPGTVYEQYF.

The chain recombines TRBV5-1 with TRBJ2-5, with 7 bases that match TRBD2. The CDR3 is made up of 16 amino acids. Germline lookup yields CDR1 SGHRS and CDR2 YFSETQ. With 3 bases clipped from V and 5 bases from J, the junction kept 13 bases outside the gene matches. The CDR3 region is CASSWRGGGRDETQYF. CDR3 nucleotide sequence: TGCGCCAGCAGCTGGAGGGGTGGCGGGAGAGACGAGACCCAGTACTTC.

This rearrangement joins TRBV2 to TRBJ2-3; 10 bases agree with TRBD2. There are 15 residues in the CDR3. Germline V gives CDR1 SNHLY, CDR2 FYNNEI. The trim removed 6 bases at V and 0 bases at J, leaving 3 bases unmatched. In DNA, the CDR3 is TGTGCCAGCAGCCCAGCGGGAGGGAGCACAGATACGCAGTATTTT. Amino acids: CASSPAGGSTDTQYF.

This chain uses TRBV27 with TRBJ2-7, with a tentative D call TRBD1 (6 bases). Germline CDR1 and CDR2: MNHEY and SMNVEV (reference sequence). The CDR3 spans 17 residues. Trimming stripped 6 bases from V and 3 bases from J, with 24 bases between. CDR3 bases: TGTGCCAGCAGCAGGGGTAGGTCGAAAAACTCAAACTACGAGCAGTACTTC. Translation: CASSRGRSKNSNYEQYF.

The genes are TRBV28 and TRBJ1-2, with D maybe TRBD1 (6 bases). With 5 bases removed from V and 4 bases from J, the gap between germline ends came to 14 bases. The CDR3 is 14 amino acids. CDR1 and CDR2 (germline): MDHEN, SYDVKM. CDR3 nucleotide sequence: TGTGCCAGCAGTCTACCGACAGGAGTCTATGGCTACACCTTC. Its protein is CASSLPTGVYGYTF.

The chain couples TRBV5-1 to TRBJ1-2, with 7 bases matching TRBD1. CDR1 is SGHRS, CDR2 YFSETQ, per germline. With V trimmed by 3 bases and J by 1 base, 6 bases remained unmatched. The CDR3 runs to 15 residues. Here the CDR3 reads CASSYTGDSNYGYTF. CDR3 bases: TGCGCCAGCAGCTACACAGGGGACAGTAACTATGGCTACACCTTC.

The genes are TRBV18 and TRBJ2-6; the D gene is possibly TRBD2 (6 bases). The germline CDR1 and CDR2 sequences are KGHSH and LQKENI. The CDR3 length is 15 residues. With 8 bases removed from V and 0 bases from J, the gap between germline ends came to 11 bases. The CDR3 coding sequence is TGTGCCAGCCTCGGGGGAGTCTCTGGGGCCAACGTCCTGACTTTC. Translated, it gives CASLGGVSGANVLTF.

This clone was counted a few times. The chain employs TRBV5-1 and TRBJ1-3; TRBD1 agrees at 8 bases. This CDR3 comprises 15 residues. V was clipped by 5 bases and J by 0 bases; unmatched bases: 4. Germline V gene data show CDR1 as SGHRS and CDR2 as YFSETQ. The CDR3 DNA follows: TGCGCCAGCAGAGACGACAGGGGCTCTGGAAACACCATATATTTT. This encodes CASRDDRGSGNTIYF.

The chain links TRBV7-2 to TRBJ2-7, with 11 bases lining up with TRBD2. Trimming removed 5 bases from V and 5 bases from J; junction bases left unmatched: 8. CDR1 SGHTA and CDR2 FQGNSA come from the germline V gene. CDR3 size: 15 residues. The CDR3 DNA reads TGTGCCAGCAGCGTGAATAGCGGGAGGGCCCACGAGCAGTACTTC. Protein: CASSVNSGRAHEQYF.

This clone was counted a few times. The CDR3 loop is CASSSPGQGTYEQYF. Written as DNA, the CDR3 is TGTGCCAGCAGCTCCCCGGGACAGGGTACCTACGAGCAGTACTTC. The chain joins TRBV5-4 to TRBJ2-7, with TRBD1 matching 9 bases. Per germline, CDR1 SGHNT and CDR2 YYREEE (reference sequence). The V segment lost 3 bases and the J segment 2 bases; nucleotides outside the gene matches: 6. The length of the CDR3 is 15 residues.

The chain joins TRBV10-3 to TRBJ1-2; D gene uncertain. The V and J ends lost 1 base and 8 bases respectively, with 17 bases between them. This CDR3 region has 15 residues. Germline V lookup: CDR1 ENHRY, CDR2 SYGVKD. As DNA, the CDR3 is TGTGCCATCAGTGAGTTTGAACAGAACAGAAAGGGCTACACCTTC. Amino acids: CAISEFEQNRKGYTF.

The rearrangement joins TRBV4-1 to TRBJ1-3; D perhaps matches TRBD1 (6 bases). Germline CDR1 and CDR2: MGHRA and YSYEKL. This CDR3 has 18 amino acids. Trimming pared 0 bases from V and 4 bases from J, leaving 19 bases between. CDR3 in amino acids: CASSQDPGGGRLGNTIYF. Written as DNA, the CDR3 is TGCGCCAGCAGCCAAGACCCTGGTGGGGGCAGGTTGGGAAACACCATATATTTT.

V gene TRBV7-2 combines with J gene TRBJ1-5, with 8 bases that match TRBD1. V lost 5 bases, J lost 4 bases, and 7 bases stayed unmatched. Looked up from germline, CDR1 is SGHTA and CDR2 is FQGNSA. CDR3 size: 15 residues. The CDR3 loop is CASSLGQAPNQPQHF. Written as DNA, the CDR3 is TGTGCCAGCAGCCTGGGACAGGCCCCAAATCAGCCCCAGCATTTT.

This rearrangement joins TRBV30 to TRBJ2-2; D might be TRBD2 (5 bases). This CDR3 is 15 amino acids long. V lost 0 bases and J lost 3, with 11 bases in between. Germline CDR1 is GTSNPN and CDR2 is SVGIG (reference sequence). The CDR3, as DNA: TGTGCCTGGAGTGTATCGCGGGCGGACACCGGGGAGCTGTTTTTT. This translates into CAWSVSRADTGELFF. Full variable domain (missing parts from reference TRBV30 and TRBJ2-2): SQTIHQWPATLVQPVGSPLSLECTVEGTSNPNLYWYRQAAGRGLQLLFYSVGIGQISSEVPQNLSASRPQDRQFILSSKKLLLSDSGFYLCAWSVSRADTGELFFGEGSRLTVL.